Listed here are 8 T cell receptor beta chains from one sample, sequenced in a study of blood T cell repertoires in COVID-19. Clones were sequenced by immunoSEQ multiplex PCR, and TCRdb holds only the in-frame ones, with some missing. The table has approximately 180,000 clones, 90% seen once. Sequences were obtained from peripheral blood. These receptors were collected from a man aged 50 to 59 with acute or convalescent COVID-19.

This clone was detected only once. The chain carries TRBV2 and TRBJ1-2; TRBD1 aligns across 7 bases. V lost 8 bases to trimming and J lost 4 bases; unmatched junction nucleotides: 13. The CDR3 consists of 15 residues. Germline assignment: CDR1 SNHLY and CDR2 FYNNEI. CDR3 DNA sequence: TGTGCCAGCGAAGAGGACAGGCGCAACCTCTATGGCTACACCTTC. This translates into CASEEDRRNLYGYTF. The complete variable domain, with remaining parts taken from reference TRBV2 and TRBJ1-2, reads EPEVTQTPSHQVTQMGQEVILRCVPISNHLYFYWYRQILGQKVEFLVSFYNNEISEKSEIFDDQFSVERPDGSNFTLKIRSTKLEDSAMYFCASEEDRRNLYGYTFGSGTRLTVV.

The CDR3 spells CATSRDPSQTQYF. As DNA, the CDR3 is TGTGCCACCAGCAGAGATCCCTCCCAGACCCAGTACTTC. The chain has TRBV15 and TRBJ2-5; no clear D gene. CDR1 is LNHNV and CDR2 is YYDKDF in the germline V gene (reference sequence). V gave up 0 bases and J gave up 6 bases, with 8 bases separating them. The CDR3 consists of 13 residues.

There are a few counts of this clone. CDR3 protein: CASSPREVRGTEAFF. DNA of the CDR3: TGTGCCAGCAGTCCCCGGGAGGTCAGGGGCACTGAAGCTTTCTTT. The chain recombines TRBV6-5 with TRBJ1-1, with D perhaps TRBD1 (6 bases). The V gene's germline CDR1 is MNHEY and CDR2 SVGAGI. The CDR3 extends over 15 amino acids. V was pared by 5 bases and J by 4 bases, with 17 bases between.

The chain is built from TRBV27 and TRBJ2-1, with D possibly being TRBD1 (6 bases). Germline V lookup: CDR1 MNHEY, CDR2 SMNVEV (reference sequence). V was cut by 3 bases and J by 7 bases, with 7 bases left in between. This CDR3 has 12 residues. In DNA form, the CDR3 reads TGTGCCAGCAGTTTGAGGGGGAATGAGCAGTTCTTC. Amino acid sequence: CASSLRGNEQFF.

This clone occurred once. This chain connects TRBV2 to TRBJ2-5, with D maybe TRBD1 (5 bases). The length of the CDR3 is 15 residues. Germline V gene data show CDR1 as SNHLY and CDR2 as FYNNEI. V lost 3 bases to trimming and J lost 0 bases, with 11 bases between them. CDR3 sequence (DNA): TGTGCCAGCAGTGAGAACAGGCTCGACCAAGAGACCCAGTACTTC. It yields the protein CASSENRLDQETQYF.

This clone has just one count. V usage is TRBV5-1 and J usage is TRBJ2-5, with D unresolved. This CDR3 has 14 residues. The V end was cut by 0 bases, the J end by 4 bases, with 10 bases between. Germline CDR1 is SGHRS and CDR2 is YFSETQ. The CDR3 coding sequence is TGCGCCAGCAGCTTGGCCGGCACTACAGAGACCCAGTACTTC. Protein sequence: CASSLAGTTETQYF.

The chain combines TRBV5-1 with TRBJ2-2; 8 bases match TRBD2. V shed 5 bases and J 0 bases; nucleotides not matched to a gene: 3. This CDR3 is built from 15 residues. CDR1 and CDR2 (germline): SGHRS, YFSETQ. In nucleotides, the CDR3 is TGCGCCAGCAGGGAGCGGGAGTCGAACACCGGGGAGCTGTTTTTT. Amino acid sequence: CASRERESNTGELFF.

In its sample, this clone was seen a few times. This chain joins TRBV6-5 and TRBJ1-1; 7 bases map to TRBD1. There are 12 residues in the CDR3. Germline V gene lookup returns CDR1 MNHEY and CDR2 SVGAGI. After removal of 5 bases from V and 5 bases from J, the junction contained 2 bases not matched to a gene. In DNA form, the CDR3 reads TGTGCCAGCAGTCAACAGGGGACTGAAGCTTTCTTT. Its translation is CASSQQGTEAFF.